This T cell receptor (beta chain) was sequenced during a study of T cells after yellow fever vaccination. The CDR3 loop spans 16 amino acids. V gave up 5 bases and J gave up 5 bases, with 18 bases separating them. Germline assignment: CDR1 KGHDR and CDR2 SFDVKD. The study's findings and limits: Compared with primary, the secondary response was weaker and peaked at day 5, not 15. Among all clonotypes, a small share was observed in both CD4 and CD8 compartments.

This clonotype was counted ten times or more. Its target is unknown. In making TCR cDNA, 5'RACE template switching added a universal primer site and UMIs to it. TCRdb re-analysed the 5' RACE reads in MiXCR, keeping a single row per CDR3 protein. Of approximately 150,000 distinct CDR3 sequences listed, around 9.3% are singletons. This TCR derives from a man younger than 30 who received the YFV17D yellow fever vaccine. The sequencing used CD8+ T cells sorted from PBMCs, collected 45 days after the yellow fever booster vaccination. The chain has TRBV24-1 and TRBJ2-1; tentatively, D is TRBD2 (5 bases). The CDR3 is CATSGPSTSPNNEQFF. Here the CDR3 DNA reads TGTGCCACCAGTGGCCCTAGCACCAGCCCGAACAATGAGCAGTTCTTC.